This T cell receptor (beta chain) derives from a study of T-cell reconstitution after alpha-beta-depleted transplantation in children. This clonotype was seen many times. The CDR3 has 15 residues. Trimming at V came to 3 bases and at J to 0 bases, leaving 4 bases not matched to a gene. Unique molecular identifiers featured in how the TCRbeta library was prepared. Via MiXCR, TCRdb re-called the PCR reads, giving one row per CDR3 protein. The data contain some 200,000 distinct CDR3 sequences, roughly 7.5% of them singletons. V is TRBV12-3 or TRBV12-4 and J is TRBJ1-1; 7 bases match TRBD1. Sequenced here: PBMCs from the stem cell graft donor, sampled from the stem cell graft. The sequence derives from a human donor who donated a stem cell graft to a child with Wiskott-Aldrich syndrome. The chain's CDR3 is CASSFWGQLNTEAFF. DNA for the CDR3: TGTGCCAGCAGTTTCTGGGGACAGCTGAACACTGAAGCTTTCTTT.